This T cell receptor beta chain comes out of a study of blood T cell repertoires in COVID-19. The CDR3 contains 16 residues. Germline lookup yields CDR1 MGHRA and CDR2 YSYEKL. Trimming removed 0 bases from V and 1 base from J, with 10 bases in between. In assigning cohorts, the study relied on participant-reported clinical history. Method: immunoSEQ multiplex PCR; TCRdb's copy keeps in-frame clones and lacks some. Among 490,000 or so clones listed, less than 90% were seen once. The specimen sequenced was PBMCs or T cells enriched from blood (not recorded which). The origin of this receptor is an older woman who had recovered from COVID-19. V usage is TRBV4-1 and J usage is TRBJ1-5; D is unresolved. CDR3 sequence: CASSQDLRESNQPQHF. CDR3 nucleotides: TGCGCCAGCAGCCAAGATCTCCGGGAAAGCAATCAGCCCCAGCATTTT.